This T cell receptor beta chain was found in a study of T cell clonotyping in hematopoietic cell transplantation. Overall study findings and caveats: Few recipient clonotypes overlapped donors; over 95% were de novo at given depth. Broader posttransplant TCR repertoire diversity was predicted by graft donor and pretransplant recipient Inverse Simpson Index values. Recipient TCR diversity dropped after transplant; expanded clonotypes rose from day 30 to 180.

About this clone: Its antigen is unknown.

Germline V CDR1 and CDR2: MDHEN, SYDVKM. After removal of 3 bases from V and 8 bases from J, the junction contained 8 bases not matched to a gene. CDR3 length equals 15 residues. Recipient blood drawn about 28 days pretransplant and days 30, 100, 180 after. TCRdb keeps only in-frame clones here, not all; method: immunoSEQ multiplex PCR. Among about 7,200 clones listed, around nine tenths were seen once. The rearrangement uses TRBV28 and TRBJ2-1; 9 bases map to TRBD2. The sample was PBMCs, taken 30 days after allogeneic stem cell transplant. The receptor comes from a female patient between 50 and 59 years old who had an allogeneic stem cell transplant from an unrelated donor, so the T cells may come from the graft donor. Some clones in this sample may be carry-over from other donors' samples. The CDR3 region is CASSFLSSGRHEQFF. For the CDR3, the DNA is TGTGCCAGCAGTTTCCTAAGTAGCGGGAGACATGAGCAGTTCTTC.